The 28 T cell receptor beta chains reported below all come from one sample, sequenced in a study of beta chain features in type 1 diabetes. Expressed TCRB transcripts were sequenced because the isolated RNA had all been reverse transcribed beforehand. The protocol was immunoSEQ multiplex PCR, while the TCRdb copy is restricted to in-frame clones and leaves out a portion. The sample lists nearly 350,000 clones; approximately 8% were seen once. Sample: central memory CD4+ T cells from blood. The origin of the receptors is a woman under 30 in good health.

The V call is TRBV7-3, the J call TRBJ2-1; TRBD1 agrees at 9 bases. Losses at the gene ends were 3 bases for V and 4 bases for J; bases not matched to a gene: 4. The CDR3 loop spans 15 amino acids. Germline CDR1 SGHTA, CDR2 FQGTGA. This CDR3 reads CASSLGQGPYNEQFF. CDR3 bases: TGTGCCAGCAGCTTGGGACAGGGACCTTACAATGAGCAGTTCTTC.

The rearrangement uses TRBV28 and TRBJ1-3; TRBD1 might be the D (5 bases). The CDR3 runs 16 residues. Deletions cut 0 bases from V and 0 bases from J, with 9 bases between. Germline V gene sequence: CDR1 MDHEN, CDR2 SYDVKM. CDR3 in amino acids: CASSLWAGDSGNTIYF. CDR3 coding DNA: TGTGCCAGCAGTTTATGGGCGGGGGACTCTGGAAACACCATATATTTT. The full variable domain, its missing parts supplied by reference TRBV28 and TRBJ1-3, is DVKVTQSSRYLVKRTGEKVFLECVQDMDHENMFWYRQDPGLGLRLIYFSYDVKMKEKGDIPEGYSVSREKKERFSLILESASTNQTSMYLCASSLWAGDSGNTIYFGEGSWLTVV.

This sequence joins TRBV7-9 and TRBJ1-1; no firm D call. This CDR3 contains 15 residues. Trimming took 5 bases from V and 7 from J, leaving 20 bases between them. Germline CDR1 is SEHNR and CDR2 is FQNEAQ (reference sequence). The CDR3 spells CASSVRPAKGGEAFF. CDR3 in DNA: TGTGCCAGCAGCGTTAGGCCCGCAAAGGGCGGTGAAGCTTTCTTT.

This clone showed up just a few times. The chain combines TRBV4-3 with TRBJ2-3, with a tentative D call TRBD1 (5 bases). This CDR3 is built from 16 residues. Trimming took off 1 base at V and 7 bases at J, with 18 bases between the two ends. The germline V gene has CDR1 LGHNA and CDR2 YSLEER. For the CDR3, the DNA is TGCGCCAGCAGCCAAGCACGGCAGGGCAAGTTGTATACGCAGTATTTT. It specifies CASSQARQGKLYTQYF.

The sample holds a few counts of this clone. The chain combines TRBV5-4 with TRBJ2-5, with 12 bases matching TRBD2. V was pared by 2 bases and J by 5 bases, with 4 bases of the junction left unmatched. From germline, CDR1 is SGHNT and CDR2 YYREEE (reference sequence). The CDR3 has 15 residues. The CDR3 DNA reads TGTGCCAGCAGCTTTTGGACTAGCGGGACTGAGACCCAGTACTTC. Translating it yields CASSFWTSGTETQYF.

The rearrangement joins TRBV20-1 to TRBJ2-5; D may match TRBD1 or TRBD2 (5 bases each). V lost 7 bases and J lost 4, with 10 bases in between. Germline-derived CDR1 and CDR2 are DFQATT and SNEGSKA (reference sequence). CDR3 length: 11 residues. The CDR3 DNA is TGCAGTGTGGGGGTTCTAGAGACCCAGTACTTC. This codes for CSVGVLETQYF.

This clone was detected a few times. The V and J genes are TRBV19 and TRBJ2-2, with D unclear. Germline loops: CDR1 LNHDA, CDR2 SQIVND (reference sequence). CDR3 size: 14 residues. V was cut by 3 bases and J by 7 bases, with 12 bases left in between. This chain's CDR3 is CASSIGILNGELFF. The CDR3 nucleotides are TGTGCCAGTAGTATTGGGATACTTAACGGGGAGCTGTTTTTT.

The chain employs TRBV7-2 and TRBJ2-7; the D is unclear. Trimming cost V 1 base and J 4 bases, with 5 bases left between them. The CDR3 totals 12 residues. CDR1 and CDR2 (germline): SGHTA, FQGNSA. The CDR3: CASSLVGYEQYF. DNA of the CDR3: TGTGCCAGCAGCTTAGTGGGGTACGAGCAGTACTTC.

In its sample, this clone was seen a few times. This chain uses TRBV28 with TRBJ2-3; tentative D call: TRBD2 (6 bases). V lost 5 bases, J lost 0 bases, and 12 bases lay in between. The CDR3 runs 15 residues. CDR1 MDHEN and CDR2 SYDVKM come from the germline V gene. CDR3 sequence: CASSLGGTSTDTQYF. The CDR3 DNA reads TGTGCCAGCAGTCTGGGCGGGACTAGCACAGATACGCAGTATTTT.

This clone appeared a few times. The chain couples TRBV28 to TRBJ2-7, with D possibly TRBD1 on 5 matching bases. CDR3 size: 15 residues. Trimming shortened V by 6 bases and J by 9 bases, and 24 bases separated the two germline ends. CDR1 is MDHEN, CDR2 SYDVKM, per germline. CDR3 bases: TGTGCCAGCAGGTTGGCCACAGGCACCTCCTGGGGGCAGTACTTC. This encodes CASRLATGTSWGQYF.

The CDR3 is CASSQDLLVDTQYF. In DNA form, the CDR3 reads TGTGCCAGCAGCCAAGATCTGTTAGTCGATACGCAGTATTTT. V and J are TRBV4-2 and TRBJ2-3, with D hard to call. The CDR3 loop spans 14 amino acids. With 0 bases removed from V and 6 bases from J, the gap between germline ends came to 10 bases. CDR1 is LGHNA and CDR2 is YNFKEQ in the germline V gene.

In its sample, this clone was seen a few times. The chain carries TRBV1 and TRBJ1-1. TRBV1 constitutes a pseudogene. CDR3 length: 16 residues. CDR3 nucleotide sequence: TGCACCAGCAGCCAAGAGGAGGGCAGGGTGGACACTGAAGCTTTCTTT. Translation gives CTSSQEEGRVDTEAFF.

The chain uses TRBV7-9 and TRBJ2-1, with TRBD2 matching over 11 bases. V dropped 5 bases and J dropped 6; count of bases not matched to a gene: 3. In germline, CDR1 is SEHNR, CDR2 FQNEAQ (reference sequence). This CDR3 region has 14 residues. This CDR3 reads CASSLTSGGNEQFF. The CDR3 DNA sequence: TGTGCCAGCAGCCTTACTAGCGGGGGCAATGAGCAGTTCTTC.

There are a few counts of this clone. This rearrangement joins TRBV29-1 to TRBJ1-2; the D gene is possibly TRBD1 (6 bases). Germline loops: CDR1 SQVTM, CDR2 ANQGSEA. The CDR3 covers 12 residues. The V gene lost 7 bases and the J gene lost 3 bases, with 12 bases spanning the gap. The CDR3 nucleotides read TGCAGCGCGGCAGAGGGGGACTATGGCTACACCTTC. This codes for CSAAEGDYGYTF.

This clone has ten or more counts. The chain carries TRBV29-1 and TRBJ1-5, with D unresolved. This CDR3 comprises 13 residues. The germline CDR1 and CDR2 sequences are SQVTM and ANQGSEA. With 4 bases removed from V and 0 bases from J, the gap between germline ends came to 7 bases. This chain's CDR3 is CSVVENSNQPQHF. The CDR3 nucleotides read TGCAGCGTTGTGGAGAATAGCAATCAGCCCCAGCATTTT.

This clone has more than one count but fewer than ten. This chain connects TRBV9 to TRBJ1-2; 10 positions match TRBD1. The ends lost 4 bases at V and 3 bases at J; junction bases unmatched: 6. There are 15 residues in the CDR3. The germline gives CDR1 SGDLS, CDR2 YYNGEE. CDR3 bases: TGTGCCAGCAGCCAGATGACAGGGGGCGACTATGGCTACACCTTC. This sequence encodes CASSQMTGGDYGYTF.

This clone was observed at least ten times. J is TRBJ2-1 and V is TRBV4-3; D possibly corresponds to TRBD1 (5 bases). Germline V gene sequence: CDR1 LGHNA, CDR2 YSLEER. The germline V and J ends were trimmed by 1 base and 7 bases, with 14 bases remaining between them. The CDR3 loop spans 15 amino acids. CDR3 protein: CASSQGQSLQNEQFF. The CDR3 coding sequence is TGCGCCAGCAGCCAAGGACAGTCCCTGCAGAATGAGCAGTTCTTC.

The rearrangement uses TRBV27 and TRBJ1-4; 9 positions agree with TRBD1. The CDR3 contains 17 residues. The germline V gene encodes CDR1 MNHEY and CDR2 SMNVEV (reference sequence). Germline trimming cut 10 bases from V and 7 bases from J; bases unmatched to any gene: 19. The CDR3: CATSRDRAWDNLEKLFF. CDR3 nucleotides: TGTGCCACTTCCCGGGACAGGGCGTGGGATAACCTTGAAAAACTGTTTTTT.

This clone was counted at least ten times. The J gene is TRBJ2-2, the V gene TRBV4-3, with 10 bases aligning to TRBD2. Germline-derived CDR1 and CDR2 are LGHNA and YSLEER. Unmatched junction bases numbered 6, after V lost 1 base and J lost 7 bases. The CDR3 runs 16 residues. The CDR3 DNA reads TGCGCCAGCAGCCAAGGTTTCGCTAGCGGGAGCGGGGAGCTGTTTTTT. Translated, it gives CASSQGFASGSGELFF.

The CDR3 region is CASSSTGGLETQYF. The CDR3 bases are TGTGCCAGCAGCTCGACAGGGGGCCTGGAGACCCAGTACTTC. This chain joins TRBV7-3 and TRBJ2-5; 10 nucleotides agree with TRBD1. The CDR3 covers 14 residues. Germline values: CDR1 SGHTA, CDR2 FQGTGA. Trimming at V came to 4 bases and at J to 5 bases, leaving 4 bases not matched to a gene.

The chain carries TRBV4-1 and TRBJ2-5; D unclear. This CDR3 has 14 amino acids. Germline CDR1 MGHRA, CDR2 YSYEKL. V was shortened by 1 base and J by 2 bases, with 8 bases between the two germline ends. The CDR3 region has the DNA TGCGCCAGCAGCCAAGTGCCTACGCAAGAGACCCAGTACTTC. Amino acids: CASSQVPTQETQYF.

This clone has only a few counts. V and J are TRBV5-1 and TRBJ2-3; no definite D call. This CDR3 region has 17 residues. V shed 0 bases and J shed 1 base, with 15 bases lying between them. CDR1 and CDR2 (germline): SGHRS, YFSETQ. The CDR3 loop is CASSLALTAYGTDTQYF. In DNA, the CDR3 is TGCGCCAGCAGCTTGGCTTTAACAGCGTATGGCACAGATACGCAGTATTTT. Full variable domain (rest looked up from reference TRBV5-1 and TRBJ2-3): KAGVTQTPRYLIKTRGQQVTLSCSPISGHRSVSWYQQTPGQGLQFLFEYFSETQRNKGNFPGRFSGRQFSNSRSEMNVSTLELGDSALYLCASSLALTAYGTDTQYFGPGTRLTVL.

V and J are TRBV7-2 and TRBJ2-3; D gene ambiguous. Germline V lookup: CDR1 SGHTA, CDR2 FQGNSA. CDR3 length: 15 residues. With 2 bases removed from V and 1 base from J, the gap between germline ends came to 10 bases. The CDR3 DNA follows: TGTGCCAGCAGCTTAAACGGGCAGGGCACAGATACGCAGTATTTT. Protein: CASSLNGQGTDTQYF.

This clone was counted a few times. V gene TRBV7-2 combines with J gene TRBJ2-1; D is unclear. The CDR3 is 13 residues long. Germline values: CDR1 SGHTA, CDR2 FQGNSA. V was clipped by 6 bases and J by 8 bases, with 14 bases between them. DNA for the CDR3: TGTGCCAGCAGAGGCGGTAATTCGGATGAGCAGTTCTTC. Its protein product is CASRGGNSDEQFF.

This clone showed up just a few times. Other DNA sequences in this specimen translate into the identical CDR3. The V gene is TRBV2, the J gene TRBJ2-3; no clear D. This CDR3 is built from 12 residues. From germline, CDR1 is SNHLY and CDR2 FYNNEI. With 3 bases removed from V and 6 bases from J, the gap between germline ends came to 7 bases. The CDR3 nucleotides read TGTGCCAGCAGTGAGTTGGCGGATACGCAGTATTTT. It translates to CASSELADTQYF.

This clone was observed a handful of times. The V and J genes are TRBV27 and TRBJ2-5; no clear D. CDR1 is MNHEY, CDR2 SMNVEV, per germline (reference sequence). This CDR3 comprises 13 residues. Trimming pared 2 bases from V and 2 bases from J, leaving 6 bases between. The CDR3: CASSLASQETQYF. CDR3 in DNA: TGTGCCAGCAGTTTAGCTAGTCAAGAGACCCAGTACTTC.

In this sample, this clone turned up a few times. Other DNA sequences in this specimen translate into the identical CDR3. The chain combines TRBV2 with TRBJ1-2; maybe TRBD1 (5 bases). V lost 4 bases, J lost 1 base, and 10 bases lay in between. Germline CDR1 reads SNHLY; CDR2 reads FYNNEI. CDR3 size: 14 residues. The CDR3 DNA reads TGTGCCAGCAGTGTCGAGGGGCGTAACTATGGCTACACCTTC. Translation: CASSVEGRNYGYTF.

The CDR3 region is CASTTGPAGANVLTF. The CDR3 bases are TGCGCCAGCACCACAGGGCCCGCTGGGGCCAACGTCCTGACTTTC. This chain uses TRBV5-1 with TRBJ2-6, with TRBD1 as a possible D gene (6 bases). Trimming stripped 6 bases from V and 2 bases from J, with 12 bases between. The germline V gene encodes CDR1 SGHRS and CDR2 YFSETQ. The CDR3 spans 15 residues.